The 5 T cell receptor beta chains below come from one sample, sequenced in a study of human T cells and chemical hapten exposure. TCRdb re-derived calls from the RACE reads in MiXCR, one entry per CDR3 protein. The data contain approximately 60,000 distinct CDR3 sequences, more than 8% of them seen just once; the ten biggest clones take up roughly 8.8%. Time point described: pre-sensitization, week 0. Treatment described: therapeutic diphenylcyclopropenone sensitization with weekly scalp DPC. The specimen comprised whole blood, sampled in connection with sensitization to the hapten diphenylcyclopropenone (DPC). These receptors all come from a man aged 35 to 55 with alopecia areata. Some clones in this sample may be carry-over from other donors' samples.

Only one count was recorded for this clonotype. The gene calls are TRBV7-2 and TRBJ1-6; no firm D call. V lost 4 bases, J lost 0 bases, and 10 bases lay in between. The CDR3 contains 16 residues. CDR1 and CDR2 (germline): SGHTA, FQGNSA. The CDR3 region is CASSSPPSSYNSPLHF. The DNA for the CDR3 is TGTGCCAGCAGCTCCCCTCCAAGCTCCTATAATTCACCCCTCCACTTT.

This clonotype was counted a few times. The chain combines TRBV5-1 with TRBJ2-2, with 7 bases aligning to TRBD1. Germline loops: CDR1 SGHRS, CDR2 YFSETQ. After removal of 5 bases from V and 2 bases from J, the junction contained 3 bases not matched to a gene. This CDR3 comprises 14 residues. This CDR3 reads CASRDRPNTGELFF. The CDR3 region has the DNA TGCGCCAGCAGGGACAGGCCCAACACCGGGGAGCTGTTTTTT.

This clonotype was seen just once. The V gene is TRBV18, the J gene TRBJ1-1; TRBD1 might be the D (5 bases). The germline V gene encodes CDR1 KGHSH and CDR2 LQKENI. Trimming pared 0 bases from V and 6 bases from J, leaving 11 bases between. The CDR3 is 14 amino acids. The CDR3 nucleotides are TGTGCCAGCTCACCACCACCGGGGCTCTCTGAAGCTTTCTTT. Its protein product is CASSPPPGLSEAFF.

This clonotype was counted at least ten times. This chain joins TRBV20-1 and TRBJ1-5, with D hard to call. This CDR3 region has 15 residues. Germline V gives CDR1 DFQATT, CDR2 SNEGSKA (reference sequence). V lost 6 bases, J lost 6 bases, and 21 bases lay in between. This CDR3 is CSAPPAGKSIQPQHF. The CDR3, as DNA: TGCAGTGCCCCCCCCGCGGGTAAATCTATTCAGCCCCAGCATTTT.

This clonotype was seen ten or more times. This rearrangement joins TRBV28 to TRBJ1-5, with 7 nucleotides matching TRBD1. The CDR3 length is 14 residues. CDR1 MDHEN and CDR2 SYDVKM come from the germline V gene. The J segment lost 4 bases and the V segment lost 6 bases, leaving 6 bases of the junction unmatched. For the CDR3, the DNA is TGTGCCAGCAGATTCGACAGGGAAAATCAGCCCCAGCATTTT. Its protein product is CASRFDRENQPQHF.